This TCR beta chain was documented in a study of beta chain features in type 1 diabetes. Looking at the study overall: Patients shared similar age, gender and cell yields with healthy donors. Study-wide results and limits: Within each of all four CD4+ subsets, Type 1 diabetes patients had TCRB CDR3s that were moderately but significantly shorter. The naive, central memory and Treg TCRB repertoires showed an apparent similarity that was greater among patients than among healthy donors.

Note on this clone: Its antigen remains unidentified.

Every isolated RNA sample was fully reverse transcribed, so sequencing captured expressed TCRB transcripts. This table comes from immunoSEQ multiplex PCR, and its TCRdb copy is limited to in-frame clones, with some not included. The sample records around 600,000 clones, 9.5% to 15% being singletons. Trimming shortened V by 2 bases and J by 7 bases, and 3 bases separated the two germline ends. CDR1 is SGHDN and CDR2 is FVKESK in the germline V gene. This CDR3 is built from 11 residues. Every participating donor gave one draw, a heparinised blood sample averaging about 120 mL. CD4+ naive, central memory, regulatory and stem cell-like memory subsets were isolated by sorting on CD45RO/CCR7/CD25/CD127/CD95/CD27.

This rearrangement joins TRBV14 to TRBJ1-3; D ambiguous. The sequencing input was naive CD4+ T cells from blood. The sequence was collected from a man aged 30 to 39 with type 1 diabetes. The CDR3: CASSQINTIYF. The CDR3 DNA is TGTGCCAGCAGCCAAATTAACACCATATATTTT.